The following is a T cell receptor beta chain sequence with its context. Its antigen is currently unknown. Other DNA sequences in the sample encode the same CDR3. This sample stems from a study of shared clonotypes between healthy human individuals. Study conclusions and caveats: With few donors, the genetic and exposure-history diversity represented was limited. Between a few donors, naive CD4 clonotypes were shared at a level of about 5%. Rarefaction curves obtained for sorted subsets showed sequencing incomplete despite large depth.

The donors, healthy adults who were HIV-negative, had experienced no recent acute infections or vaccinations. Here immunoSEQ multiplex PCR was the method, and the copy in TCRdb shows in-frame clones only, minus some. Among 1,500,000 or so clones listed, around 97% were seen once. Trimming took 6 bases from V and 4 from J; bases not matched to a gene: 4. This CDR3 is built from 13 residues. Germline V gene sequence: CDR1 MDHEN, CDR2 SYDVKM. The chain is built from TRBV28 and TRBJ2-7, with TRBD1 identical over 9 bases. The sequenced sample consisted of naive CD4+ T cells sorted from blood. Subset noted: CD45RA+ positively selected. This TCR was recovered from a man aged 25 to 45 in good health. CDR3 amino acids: CASRTGQGYEQYF. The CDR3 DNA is TGTGCCAGCAGAACGGGACAGGGTTACGAGCAGTACTTC.